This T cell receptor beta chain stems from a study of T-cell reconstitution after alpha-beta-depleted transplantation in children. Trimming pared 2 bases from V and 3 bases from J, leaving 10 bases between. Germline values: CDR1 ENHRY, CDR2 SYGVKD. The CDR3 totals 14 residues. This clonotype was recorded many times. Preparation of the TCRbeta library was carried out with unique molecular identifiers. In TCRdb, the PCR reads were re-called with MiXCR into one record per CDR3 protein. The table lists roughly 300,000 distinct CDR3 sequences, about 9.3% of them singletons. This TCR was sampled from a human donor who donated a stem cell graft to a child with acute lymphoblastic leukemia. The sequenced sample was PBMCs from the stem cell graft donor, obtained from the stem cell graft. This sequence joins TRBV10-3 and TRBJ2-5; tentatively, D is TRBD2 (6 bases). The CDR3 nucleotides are TGTGCCATCAGTGAGATCGAGCGGGAAGAGACCCAGTACTTC. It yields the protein CAISEIEREETQYF.